This TCR beta chain was documented in a study of T cell repertoires in cytomegalovirus infection. Study as a whole: Indicated by public TCR beta signatures were CMV infection and matching HLA type.

The ends lost 6 bases at V and 1 base at J; junction bases unmatched: 3. Germline V gives CDR1 MNHEY, CDR2 SMNVEV (reference sequence). The CDR3 is made up of 14 amino acids. Study observations and caveats: Predominance within the ex vivo response was attributable to HLA-C-restricted CMV-specific TCR beta clonotypes. Public TCR beta family frequency separated CMV-and-HLA carriers, including in an independent cohort.

This clonotype was recorded at least ten times. No antigen is known for it. In TCRdb, the reads were re-called with MiXCR into one record per CDR3 protein. The table has 76,000 or so distinct CDR3 sequences, roughly 3.7% seen once. This sequence was found in a human donor in good health (CMV status not recorded). Some clones in this sample may be carry-over from other donors' samples. This chain links TRBV27 with TRBJ1-2, with TRBD1 matching 9 bases. The sequenced sample consisted of PBMCs. CDR3 coding DNA: TGTGCCAGCAGCTGGGACAGGGATAACTATGGCTACACCTTC. Amino acids: CASSWDRDNYGYTF.